This section outlines one TCR beta chain sequence together with its context. The sample is drawn from a study of T cell responses to AZD1222 COVID-19 vaccine. V lost 4 bases to trimming and J lost 8 bases; unmatched junction nucleotides: 9. The CDR3 is made up of 14 amino acids. Germline loops: CDR1 SGHAT, CDR2 FQNNGV. Assay used: immunoSEQ multiplex PCR; TCRdb lists only in-frame clones, some missing. The sample has around 140,000 clones. The sample was peripheral blood. This receptor was obtained from an adult in good health. The V call is TRBV11-2, the J call TRBJ1-2, with TRBD1 matching 8 bases. In nucleotides, the CDR3 is TGTGCCAGCAGCTCCCGGACAGGGACCTCGGGCTACACCTTC. Residues: CASSSRTGTSGYTF.